A single sample gave rise to the 8 T cell receptor beta chains below, sequenced in a study of blood T cell repertoires in COVID-19. Sequencing was performed with immunoSEQ multiplex PCR; in TCRdb, only in-frame clones are kept and a portion is missing. The repertoire has approximately 300,000 clones, roughly 90% of them found once; the top ten carry less than 20%. Sequencing was performed on PBMCs or T cells enriched from blood (not recorded which). Receptors originate from a woman under 40 who had recovered from COVID-19.

The chain has TRBV7-9 and TRBJ1-1; the D is unclear. This CDR3 has 13 residues. Trimming cost V 1 base and J 4 bases, with 7 bases left between them. The V gene's germline CDR1 is SEHNR and CDR2 FQNEAQ (reference sequence). CDR3 in amino acids: CASSLDAGTEAFF. The CDR3 DNA reads as TGTGCCAGCAGCTTAGACGCCGGCACTGAAGCTTTCTTT.

The V gene is TRBV5-1, the J gene TRBJ1-2; TRBD1 matches at 7 bases. The length of the CDR3 is 16 residues. J was trimmed by 8 bases and V by 0 bases; bases with no gene match: 13. Germline assignment: CDR1 SGHRS and CDR2 YFSETQ. In DNA, the CDR3 is TGCGCCAGCAGCTTGGAGGGGGCAGGAGGGGGTCGAGGCTACACCTTC. Translated, it gives CASSLEGAGGGRGYTF. Using reference TRBV5-1 and TRBJ1-2 for the parts outside the CDR3, the full variable domain is KAGVTQTPRYLIKTRGQQVTLSCSPISGHRSVSWYQQTPGQGLQFLFEYFSETQRNKGNFPGRFSGRQFSNSRSEMNVSTLELGDSALYLCASSLEGAGGGRGYTFGSGTRLTVV.

The rearrangement joins TRBV27 to TRBJ1-4; D perhaps matches TRBD1 (6 bases). V shed 2 bases and J shed 11 bases, with 15 bases lying between them. The CDR3 covers 14 residues. Germline values: CDR1 MNHEY, CDR2 SMNVEV (reference sequence). The CDR3 loop is CASSLGGAGEKLFF. CDR3 nucleotides: TGTGCCAGCAGTTTAGGGGGGGCCGGGGAGAAACTGTTTTTT.

The rearrangement joins TRBV19 to TRBJ1-1; 8 bases are a match to TRBD1. J lost 5 bases, V lost 3 bases, and 8 bases had no gene match. The CDR3 is made up of 15 amino acids. The germline V gene encodes CDR1 LNHDA and CDR2 SQIVND (reference sequence). The CDR3 is CASSIPGGLGTEAFF. The CDR3 DNA sequence: TGTGCCAGTAGTATCCCAGGGGGCCTGGGAACTGAAGCTTTCTTT.

The chain uses TRBV4-1 and TRBJ1-1; 8 nucleotides agree with TRBD1. Per the germline V gene, CDR1 is MGHRA and CDR2 is YSYEKL. There are 15 residues in the CDR3. With 3 bases clipped from V and 5 bases from J, the junction kept 8 bases outside the gene matches. The CDR3 nucleotides read TGCGCCAGCAGCCATATAGGACAGGGCCGAACTGAAGCTTTCTTT. Amino acids: CASSHIGQGRTEAFF.

V and J are TRBV5-6 and TRBJ1-2; TRBD1 matches at 9 bases. The CDR3 is 14 residues long. Unmatched junction bases numbered 4, after V lost 3 bases and J lost 4 bases. The germline gives CDR1 SGHDT, CDR2 YYEEEE. The CDR3 DNA reads as TGTGCCAGCAGCTCGACAGGGGGTATCTATGGCTACACCTTC. Encoded protein: CASSSTGGIYGYTF. Drawing the rest from reference TRBV5-6 and TRBJ1-2, the complete variable domain is DAGVTQSPTHLIKTRGQQVTLRCSPKSGHDTVSWYQQALGQGPQFIFQYYEEEERQRGNFPDRFSGHQFPNYSSELNVNALLLGDSALYLCASSSTGGIYGYTFGSGTRLTVV.

CDR3 DNA sequence: TGTGCCACCAAATTTGCGGGGGACTATGGCTACACCTTC. It specifies CATKFAGDYGYTF. The V gene is TRBV28, the J gene TRBJ1-2; tentatively, D is TRBD1 (5 bases). CDR3 length equals 13 residues. Germline lookup yields CDR1 MDHEN and CDR2 SYDVKM. Trimming cost V 10 bases and J 3 bases, with 15 bases left between them.

This clone has a single count. The J gene is TRBJ2-2, the V gene TRBV4-3; TRBD2 matches 9 bases. This CDR3 comprises 17 residues. J gave up 0 bases and V 3 bases, and 5 bases lay outside the gene matches. CDR1 and CDR2 (germline): LGHNA, YSLEER. CDR3 bases: TGCGCCAGCAGCCACCTAGGGACTAGCACGAACACCGGGGAGCTGTTTTTT. Translation gives CASSHLGTSTNTGELFF.